One TCR beta chain is described in this entry. Its antigen is unidentified. The data belong to a study of cytomegalovirus exposure and HLA in healthy donors. Regarding the study as a whole: Data from an earlier analysis indicated that most TCR beta V segments were productive either about 90% or about 30% of the time. The likely origin of a cluster of highly shared sequence variants was a sequencing artifact. The authors confirmed in vitro that three CMV-associated chains were specific for CMV antigens.

60 Vbeta and 13 Jbeta primers were used in PCR. TCRdb keeps only in-frame clones here, not all; method: immunoSEQ multiplex PCR. Of roughly 150,000 clones in the sample, roughly 82% were seen once. V was pared by 0 bases and J by 5 bases, with 3 bases of the junction left unmatched. CDR1 is GTSNPN, CDR2 SVGIG, per germline (reference sequence). The CDR3 has 14 amino acids. This receptor was identified in a woman aged 45-60 years in good health and CMV-seropositive. The sample consisted of PBMCs. The chain links TRBV30 to TRBJ1-5, with TRBD1 matching over 8 bases. This CDR3 is CAWSVGTGYQPQHF. CDR3 DNA: TGTGCCTGGAGTGTAGGGACAGGATATCAGCCCCAGCATTTT.